This T cell receptor (beta chain) was captured in a study of blood T cell repertoires in COVID-19. The junction had 5 bases not matched to a gene; V was cut back by 9 bases and J by 0 bases. From germline, CDR1 is SGHTA and CDR2 FQGNSA. The CDR3 has 13 amino acids. Profiling relied on immunoSEQ multiplex PCR, and the TCRdb table lists in-frame clones only, not all of them. The sample shows 75,000 to 100,000 clones, 70% to 90% of them seen only once. V and J are TRBV7-2 and TRBJ2-7, with 7 bases fitting TRBD2. The TCR comes from a human donor in a cohort sampled during active COVID-19. Material for sequencing was peripheral blood. The CDR3 DNA follows: TGTGCCAGTAAAAGCGGGACCTCCTACGAGCAGTACTTC. Translation gives CASKSGTSYEQYF.